A single sample gave rise to the 31 T cell receptor beta chains below, sequenced in a study of T-cell reconstitution after alpha-beta-depleted transplantation in children. Preparation of the TCRbeta library involved a method that used unique molecular identifiers. From the PCR reads, TCRdb called clonotypes with MiXCR, one entry per CDR3 protein. Altogether around 400,000 distinct CDR3 sequences are present, approximately 20% being singletons, with the ten largest covering around 4%. The sample was PBMCs from the stem cell graft donor, taken from the stem cell graft. The source is a human donor who donated a stem cell graft to a child with acute myeloid leukemia.

This clonotype was found a few times. The rearrangement uses TRBV3-1 and TRBJ2-3; 9 nucleotides match TRBD2. V was pared by 1 base and J by 3 bases, with 8 bases of the junction left unmatched. This CDR3 region has 17 residues. Germline V lookup: CDR1 LGHDT, CDR2 YNNKEL (reference sequence). The CDR3 loop reads CASSQGGGLASTDTQYF. CDR3 coding DNA: TGTGCCAGCAGCCAAGGGGGGGGACTAGCTTCTACAGATACGCAGTATTTT.

The chain combines TRBV7-3 with TRBJ1-1; 8 positions agree with TRBD1. This CDR3 has 15 residues. V was pared by 2 bases and J by 5 bases, with 7 bases of the junction left unmatched. Looked up from germline, CDR1 is SGHTA and CDR2 is FQGTGA. The CDR3 bases are TGTGCCAGCAGCTTAGCAGGGGGCGCAGGGACTGAAGCTTTCTTT. Translation gives CASSLAGGAGTEAFF.

The V call is TRBV27, the J call TRBJ2-3; D not certain. The germline V gene has CDR1 MNHEY and CDR2 SMNVEV (reference sequence). This CDR3 has 14 amino acids. The germline V and J ends were trimmed by 6 bases and 6 bases, with 16 bases remaining between them. The CDR3 bases are TGTGCCAGCAGATTAAGGACGGGTTTGGATACGCAGTATTTT. Translated: CASRLRTGLDTQYF.

CDR3 protein: CASSLTGVWQPQHF. CDR3 DNA: TGTGCCAGCAGTTTAACAGGGGTGTGGCAGCCCCAGCATTTT. V gene TRBV6-5 combines with J gene TRBJ1-5; 7 nucleotides match TRBD1. The CDR3 loop spans 14 amino acids. J gave up 7 bases and V 4 bases, and 7 bases lay outside the gene matches. In germline, CDR1 is MNHEY, CDR2 SVGAGI.

J is TRBJ2-1 and V is TRBV28; TRBD2 matches 7 bases. The V gene end was trimmed by 5 bases and the J gene end by 3 bases; junction bases not matched to a gene: 7. Looked up from germline, CDR1 is MDHEN and CDR2 is SYDVKM. CDR3 length: 15 residues. CDR3 DNA: TGTGCCAGCAGTCCTAGCGGAAACGACTACAATGAGCAGTTCTTC. Protein: CASSPSGNDYNEQFF.

This clonotype was counted many times. The chain links TRBV6-5 to TRBJ2-2; D is uncertain. Germline CDR1 reads MNHEY; CDR2 reads SVGAGI. The germline V and J ends were trimmed by 2 bases and 1 base, with 5 bases remaining between them. The CDR3 contains 14 residues. The CDR3 protein is CASSYGRNTGELFF. For the CDR3, the DNA is TGTGCCAGCAGTTACGGCAGGAACACCGGGGAGCTGTTTTTT.

The CDR3 nucleotides read TGCGCCAGCAGTTTAAGACTAGCGGGAGAAGAGACCCAGTACTTC. It yields the protein CASSLRLAGEETQYF. This chain connects TRBV4-1 to TRBJ2-5; 12 positions agree with TRBD2. Trimming at V came to 6 bases and at J to 3 bases, leaving 5 bases not matched to a gene. The CDR3 is 15 residues long. Germline CDR1 reads MGHRA; CDR2 reads YSYEKL.

This clonotype came up a few times. The rearrangement joins TRBV25-1 to TRBJ2-3; 13 bases agree with TRBD2. J was trimmed by 0 bases and V by 5 bases; bases with no gene match: 20. CDR3 length equals 22 residues. Per the germline V gene, CDR1 is MGHDK and CDR2 is SYGVNS. CDR3: CASSPGTSGIRGVKTSTDTQYF. Here the CDR3 DNA reads TGTGCCAGCAGTCCCGGGACTAGCGGGATTCGAGGGGTTAAAACTAGCACAGATACGCAGTATTTT.

This clonotype was observed at least ten times. The chain is built from TRBV20-1 and TRBJ2-7; the match to TRBD2 covers 11 bases. The CDR3 totals 16 residues. V trimming: 6 bases; J trimming: 4 bases; junction bases outside the gene matches: 14. Germline V lookup: CDR1 DFQATT, CDR2 SNEGSKA (reference sequence). The CDR3 region has the DNA TGCAGTGCCCCGAGCGCGACTAGCGGGAAGCGGTACGAGCAGTACTTC. The encoded protein is CSAPSATSGKRYEQYF.

The chain employs TRBV5-5 and TRBJ2-7, with D maybe TRBD1 (6 bases). Trimming removed 4 bases from V and 2 bases from J, with 10 bases in between. Germline lookup yields CDR1 SGHKS and CDR2 YYEKEE (reference sequence). This CDR3 has 13 residues. The DNA for the CDR3 is TGTGCCAGCAGCAACCGACAGGCCTACGAGCAGTACTTC. The encoded protein is CASSNRQAYEQYF.

This clonotype was detected a few times. J is TRBJ1-4 and V is TRBV12-3 or TRBV12-4; no reliable D call. The V end was cut by 5 bases, the J end by 1 base, with 11 bases between. The CDR3 has 15 amino acids. DNA of the CDR3: TGTGCCAGCAGTCCCCGACGGGTAACTAATGAAAAACTGTTTTTT. The encoded protein is CASSPRRVTNEKLFF.

The chain employs TRBV24-1 and TRBJ2-4; maybe TRBD1 (5 bases). From germline, CDR1 is KGHDR and CDR2 SFDVKD. The CDR3 length is 16 residues. The germline V and J ends were trimmed by 3 bases and 4 bases, with 15 bases remaining between them. The CDR3 nucleotides are TGTGCCACCAGTGATGGTTGGGGCTCCGGAAAAAACATTCAGTACTTC. It yields the protein CATSDGWGSGKNIQYF.

The sample holds a few counts of this clonotype. The chain couples TRBV15 to TRBJ2-7; possibly TRBD2 for D (5 bases). Trimming pared 1 base from V and 4 bases from J, leaving 8 bases between. The CDR3 length is 13 residues. CDR1 and CDR2 from the germline V gene are LNHNV and YYDKDF (reference sequence). The CDR3 here is CATSRVRVYEQYF. Here the CDR3 DNA reads TGTGCCACCAGCAGAGTGCGGGTATACGAGCAGTACTTC.

The chain uses TRBV11-2 and TRBJ2-7; D unclear. The CDR3 runs to 14 residues. V was trimmed by 2 bases and J by 3 bases, leaving 11 bases between them. Germline assignment: CDR1 SGHAT and CDR2 FQNNGV. The CDR3 DNA follows: TGTGCCAGCAGCTTAATTGCGGTGAACTACGAGCAGTACTTC. This sequence encodes CASSLIAVNYEQYF. The entire variable domain, with the rest obtained from reference TRBV11-2 and TRBJ2-7, is as follows: EAGVAQSPRYKIIEKRQSVAFWCNPISGHATLYWYQQILGQGPKLLIQFQNNGVVDDSQLPKDRFSAERLKGVDSTLKIQPAKLEDSAVYLCASSLIAVNYEQYFGPGTRLTVT.

At least ten counts were recorded for this clonotype. This sequence joins TRBV6-5 and TRBJ2-1; D perhaps matches TRBD2 (6 bases). The V gene's germline CDR1 is MNHEY and CDR2 SVGAGI. The ends were cut back, 2 bases at V and 5 bases at J, with 13 bases in the middle. The CDR3 has 15 amino acids. CDR3 DNA: TGTGCCAGCAGTTACGCAGGGACTGGCAACAATGAGCAGTTCTTC. Translation: CASSYAGTGNNEQFF.

This clonotype was recorded once. V and J are TRBV7-2 and TRBJ2-5, with TRBD2 as a possible D gene (6 bases). Looked up from germline, CDR1 is SGHTA and CDR2 is FQGNSA. Deletions cut 7 bases from V and 4 bases from J, with 10 bases between. CDR3 length: 12 residues. The CDR3 spells CASTLTRETQYF. The CDR3 nucleotides read TGTGCCAGCACCCTGACTAGAGAGACCCAGTACTTC.

This sequence joins TRBV20-1 and TRBJ2-3, with TRBD2 matching over 9 bases. Trimming removed 6 bases from V and 1 base from J; junction bases left unmatched: 2. Germline lookup yields CDR1 DFQATT and CDR2 SNEGSKA (reference sequence). The CDR3 has 13 amino acids. CDR3 DNA sequence: TGCAGTGCACAGCGGGAGGGCACAGATACGCAGTATTTT. This gives the protein CSAQREGTDTQYF.

This clonotype was recorded at least ten times. The rearrangement uses TRBV29-1 and TRBJ2-7; D may be TRBD1 or TRBD2 (5 bases each). CDR3 length: 14 residues. Germline CDR1 SQVTM, CDR2 ANQGSEA. Trimming removed 4 bases at V and 0 bases at J, with 13 bases between. The chain's CDR3 is CSVGAGTLSYEQYF. As DNA, the CDR3 is TGCAGCGTTGGGGCAGGGACCCTCTCCTACGAGCAGTACTTC.

This clonotype was found a few times. J is TRBJ2-1 and V is TRBV28; 8 bases match TRBD2. The germline gives CDR1 MDHEN, CDR2 SYDVKM. This CDR3 region has 15 residues. Trimming took 3 bases from V and 4 from J; bases not matched to a gene: 5. The CDR3 DNA sequence: TGTGCCAGCAGTTTCCGCGGGAGGCGTTACAATGAGCAGTTCTTC. Amino acid sequence: CASSFRGRRYNEQFF. Full variable domain (outside the CDR3, taken from reference TRBV28 and TRBJ2-1): DVKVTQSSRYLVKRTGEKVFLECVQDMDHENMFWYRQDPGLGLRLIYFSYDVKMKEKGDIPEGYSVSREKKERFSLILESASTNQTSMYLCASSFRGRRYNEQFFGPGTRLTVL.

This clonotype was detected only a few times. V usage is TRBV6-1 and J usage is TRBJ2-2, with 8 bases that match TRBD2. After removal of 6 bases from V and 4 bases from J, the junction contained 10 bases not matched to a gene. The CDR3 has 16 residues. Germline V gene data show CDR1 as MNHNS and CDR2 as SASEGT. The DNA for the CDR3 is TGTGCCAGCAGAGCCCTAGCGGGTATTATCACCGGGGAGCTGTTTTTT. This encodes CASRALAGIITGELFF.

The J gene is TRBJ1-5, the V gene TRBV20-1; D is uncertain. The CDR3 loop spans 13 amino acids. The germline CDR1 and CDR2 sequences are DFQATT and SNEGSKA (reference sequence). Trimming removed 3 bases at V and 6 bases at J, with 12 bases between. CDR3 loop: CSASMAEFQPQHF. The CDR3 coding sequence is TGCAGTGCTAGTATGGCGGAGTTTCAGCCCCAGCATTTT.

The chain has TRBV9 and TRBJ2-2; D uncertain. From germline, CDR1 is SGDLS and CDR2 YYNGEE. V was shortened by 7 bases and J by 7 bases, with 14 bases between the two germline ends. The CDR3 covers 13 residues. The CDR3 here is CASGYGFGGELFF. DNA for the CDR3: TGTGCCAGCGGATATGGATTCGGCGGGGAGCTGTTTTTT.

This clonotype was seen many times. This chain connects TRBV29-1 to TRBJ2-3, with D hard to call. V dropped 3 bases and J dropped 5 bases, with 6 bases sitting between them. Germline V CDR1 and CDR2: SQVTM, ANQGSEA. The CDR3 sequence is 11 residues long. The CDR3 loop is CSVEVGDTQYF. CDR3 coding DNA: TGCAGCGTTGAGGTCGGAGATACGCAGTATTTT.

This clonotype was detected only a few times. Relative to the germline gene, one junction end is altered; a read error may explain this. The chain links TRBV20-1 to TRBJ2-7; 8 bases fit TRBD2. CDR1 is DFQATT, CDR2 SNEGSKA, per germline (reference sequence). The CDR3 covers 17 residues. DNA of the CDR3: TGCTGTGCTAGCATCTTGTCTAGCGGGCTGTACACCTACGAGCAGTACTTC. This encodes CCASILSSGLYTYEQYF.

CDR3 region: CASSRRGAGVYEQYF. The CDR3 DNA follows: TGTGCCAGCAGCCGTCGTGGGGCAGGGGTCTACGAGCAGTACTTC. This chain connects TRBV13 to TRBJ2-7, with D possibly matching TRBD1 (6 bases). Germline V gene data show CDR1 as PRHDT and CDR2 as FYEKMQ (reference sequence). CDR3 size: 15 residues. Between the trimmed V and J ends, which lost 5 bases and 3 bases, there was a span of 17 bases. The whole variable domain, remainder taken from reference TRBV13 and TRBJ2-7, is AAGVIQSPRHLIKEKRETATLKCYPIPRHDTVYWYQQGPGQDPQFLISFYEKMQSDKGSIPDRFSAQQFSDYHSELNMSSLELGDSALYFCASSRRGAGVYEQYFGPGTRLTVT.

This chain joins TRBV5-4 and TRBJ1-1, with a weak D call TRBD1 (6 bases). V dropped 5 bases and J dropped 0 bases, with 11 bases sitting between them. CDR3 length: 14 residues. The germline V gene encodes CDR1 SGHNT and CDR2 YYREEE (reference sequence). The CDR3 sequence: CASSRGTMNTEAFF. The CDR3 nucleotides read TGTGCCAGCAGTCGCGGGACAATGAACACTGAAGCTTTCTTT. Full variable domain (outside the CDR3, taken from reference TRBV5-4 and TRBJ1-1): ETGVTQSPTHLIKTRGQQVTLRCSSQSGHNTVSWYQQALGQGPQFIFQYYREEENGRGNFPPRFSGLQFPNYSSELNVNALELDDSALYLCASSRGTMNTEAFFGQGTRLTVV.

This clonotype was detected only a few times. The J gene is TRBJ1-6, the V gene TRBV27; D call uncertain. The germline gives CDR1 MNHEY, CDR2 SMNVEV (reference sequence). With 1 base removed from V and 10 bases from J, the gap between germline ends came to 11 bases. This CDR3 has 14 amino acids. CDR3 in amino acids: CASSLFGLSSPLHF. The CDR3 DNA reads TGTGCCAGCAGTTTATTCGGGTTGAGCTCACCCCTCCACTTT.

This clonotype was detected a few times. This rearrangement joins TRBV5-1 to TRBJ2-7; the D gene is possibly TRBD2 (6 bases). Germline values: CDR1 SGHRS, CDR2 YFSETQ. Trimming removed 4 bases from V and 0 bases from J, with 14 bases in between. CDR3 length: 15 residues. The CDR3 region is CASSPAGLPSYEQYF. As DNA, the CDR3 is TGCGCCAGCAGCCCGGCGGGACTCCCCTCCTACGAGCAGTACTTC. The full variable domain, in which reference TRBV5-1 and TRBJ2-7 provide the parts outside the CDR3, is KAGVTQTPRYLIKTRGQQVTLSCSPISGHRSVSWYQQTPGQGLQFLFEYFSETQRNKGNFPGRFSGRQFSNSRSEMNVSTLELGDSALYLCASSPAGLPSYEQYFGPGTRLTVT.

This sequence joins TRBV3-1 and TRBJ1-1; 8 nucleotides align to TRBD1. V lost 3 bases to trimming and J lost 4 bases; unmatched junction nucleotides: 4. The V gene's germline CDR1 is LGHDT and CDR2 YNNKEL (reference sequence). This CDR3 is built from 14 residues. This CDR3 is CASSHATGGTEAFF. CDR3 nucleotide sequence: TGTGCCAGCAGCCATGCAACAGGGGGCACTGAAGCTTTCTTT.

This chain links TRBV4-1 with TRBJ1-1, with no clear D. The CDR3 has 12 residues. V was pared by 8 bases and J by 1 base, with 8 bases between. Looked up from germline, CDR1 is MGHRA and CDR2 is YSYEKL. This chain's CDR3 is CASGDWNTEAFF. The CDR3 region has the DNA TGCGCCAGCGGGGATTGGAACACTGAAGCTTTCTTT.

This clonotype appeared many times. This chain joins TRBV20-1 and TRBJ2-7, with TRBD2 matching over 12 bases. This CDR3 contains 16 residues. With V trimmed by 1 base and J by 0 bases, 4 bases remained unmatched. The germline V gene encodes CDR1 DFQATT and CDR2 SNEGSKA (reference sequence). Here the CDR3 reads CSARGTSGKDSYEQYF. Here the CDR3 DNA reads TGCAGTGCTAGAGGGACTAGCGGGAAAGACTCCTACGAGCAGTACTTC.